The 6 T cell receptor beta chains in this list originate from one sample, sequenced in a study of metastatic and nonmetastatic thyroid tumors. With MiXCR, TCRdb called clones anew from the PCR reads. In the table there are 10,000 to 12,000 clones, about 26% of which are singletons. Treatment of any kind had been given to no patient before thyroid surgery. The sample consisted of tumor tissue. Receptor source: a male donor with papillary thyroid cancer or a benign thyroid nodule (not recorded which). Some clones in this sample may be carry-over from other donors' samples.

A few counts support this clone. This sequence joins TRBV12-3 or TRBV12-4 and TRBJ1-1, with D unclear. The CDR3 totals 12 residues. V shed 4 bases and J shed 7 bases, with 10 bases lying between them. The CDR3: CASSSVADEAFF. In DNA, the CDR3 is TGTGCCAGCAGTTCTGTCGCCGATGAAGCTTTCTTT.

The V call is TRBV7-3, the J call TRBJ1-1; D is perhaps TRBD1 (5 bases). The V gene's germline CDR1 is SGHTA and CDR2 FQGTGA. The CDR3 loop spans 17 amino acids. V lost 5 bases to trimming and J lost 0 bases, with 19 bases between them. The DNA of the CDR3 is TGTGCCAGCAGCCAAACGGGACGCTCCCAGCTGAACACTGAAGCTTTCTTT. Its protein product is CASSQTGRSQLNTEAFF.

This chain links TRBV4-3 with TRBJ2-7; the match to TRBD2 covers 7 bases. In germline, CDR1 is LGHNA, CDR2 YSLEER. This CDR3 contains 16 residues. The ends lost 0 bases at V and 3 bases at J; junction bases unmatched: 8. The CDR3 loop reads CASSQDLGGMVYEQYF. CDR3 sequence (DNA): TGCGCCAGCAGCCAAGATTTGGGGGGGATGGTCTACGAGCAGTACTTC.

This clone was picked up many times. The CDR3 DNA sequence: TGTGCCAGCAGCACGGAGGTAGCGGGAGTATGGGAGCAGTTCTTC. Its protein product is CASSTEVAGVWEQFF. The chain employs TRBV5-8 and TRBJ2-1, with TRBD2 identical over 9 bases. CDR1 and CDR2 (germline): SGHTS, YDEGEE. Trimming removed 4 bases from V and 10 bases from J; junction bases left unmatched: 12. CDR3 length: 15 residues.

This clone was detected ten times or more. The rearrangement uses TRBV5-4 and TRBJ1-1; unclear D gene. The CDR3 consists of 12 residues. V lost 4 bases, J lost 6 bases, and 10 bases lay in between. Germline V gene sequence: CDR1 SGHNT, CDR2 YYREEE (reference sequence). The CDR3, as DNA: TGTGCCAGCAGCATCCTTCGGGCTGAAGCTTTCTTT. Translation gives CASSILRAEAFF.

This clone was counted at least ten times. This chain uses TRBV3-1 with TRBJ2-7; TRBD1 is a possible D gene (6 bases). Trimming left V 9 bases short and J 0 bases short, with 12 bases between. Germline lookup yields CDR1 LGHDT and CDR2 YNNKEL (reference sequence). This CDR3 has 13 residues. The CDR3 DNA is TGTGCCAGTAACGTAGGGGGCTCCTACGAGCAGTACTTC. It encodes CASNVGGSYEQYF.